What follows are 23 T cell receptor beta chains derived from one specimen sequenced in a study of cytomegalovirus exposure and HLA in healthy donors. The primer mix had 60 Vbeta and 13 Jbeta primers. Using immunoSEQ multiplex PCR, the repertoire was profiled, and TCRdb retains in-frame clones only, with some absent. This table holds 95,000 to 120,000 clones, around 77% found once. What was sequenced was PBMCs. The source is a woman aged 25 to 39 in good health and CMV-seropositive.

V gene TRBV30 combines with J gene TRBJ1-1; no clear D gene. Germline-derived CDR1 and CDR2 are GTSNPN and SVGIG (reference sequence). The CDR3 runs to 12 residues. Trimming left V 1 base short and J 4 bases short, with 7 bases between. For the CDR3, the DNA is TGTGCCTGGAGTGACACGTTCACTGAAGCTTTCTTT. The encoded protein is CAWSDTFTEAFF.

This chain uses TRBV19 with TRBJ2-3; TRBD2 is a possible D gene (7 bases). CDR3 length: 15 residues. V was trimmed by 4 bases and J by 0 bases, leaving 11 bases between them. Germline lookup yields CDR1 LNHDA and CDR2 SQIVND (reference sequence). DNA for the CDR3: TGTGCCAGTAGTACAGGGAGGGGGAGCACAGATACGCAGTATTTT. It translates to CASSTGRGSTDTQYF.

CDR3 nucleotides: TGTGCCAGCAGTTCTCTCGGGGGTAGCTCCTACAATGAGCAGTTCTTC. Protein product: CASSSLGGSSYNEQFF. The V and J genes are TRBV6-5 and TRBJ2-1, with D possibly matching TRBD2 (6 bases). In germline, CDR1 is MNHEY, CDR2 SVGAGI. V was trimmed by 4 bases and J by 0 bases, leaving 13 bases between them. This CDR3 region has 16 residues.

The rearrangement joins TRBV7-9 to TRBJ2-3; 9 nucleotides agree with TRBD1. Germline V gene sequence: CDR1 SEHNR, CDR2 FQNEAQ (reference sequence). V shed 5 bases, J shed 0 bases, and the junction held 3 bases outside the gene matches. The CDR3 contains 15 residues. The CDR3 reads CASSPGTGSTDTQYF. The CDR3 nucleotides are TGTGCCAGCAGCCCCGGGACAGGGAGCACAGATACGCAGTATTTT. The whole variable domain, remainder taken from reference TRBV7-9 and TRBJ2-3, is DTGVSQNPRHKITKRGQNVTFRCDPISEHNRLYWYRQTLGQGPEFLTYFQNEAQLEKSRLLSDRFSAERPKGSFSTLEIQRTEQGDSAMYLCASSPGTGSTDTQYFGPGTRLTVL.

The CDR3, as DNA: TGTGCCAGCAGCCAGCACCACAGGGGGCAGTTCTTC. Protein: CASSQHHRGQFF. The rearrangement joins TRBV28 to TRBJ2-1, with 7 bases matching TRBD1. Per germline, CDR1 MDHEN and CDR2 SYDVKM. The CDR3 sequence is 12 residues long. V trimming: 6 bases; J trimming: 12 bases; junction bases outside the gene matches: 8.

This chain uses TRBV2 with TRBJ1-2; 10 bases fit TRBD1. V dropped 10 bases and J dropped 6; count of bases not matched to a gene: 14. The germline V gene has CDR1 SNHLY and CDR2 FYNNEI. The CDR3 extends over 15 amino acids. The DNA for the CDR3 is TGTGCCACCAAATTAACCGGGACAGGGGAAGATGGCTACACCTTC. Its protein is CATKLTGTGEDGYTF.

The V and J genes are TRBV27 and TRBJ2-5; TRBD2 aligns across 9 bases. V shed 5 bases, J shed 5 bases, and the junction held 6 bases outside the gene matches. Germline V gene sequence: CDR1 MNHEY, CDR2 SMNVEV (reference sequence). The CDR3 consists of 14 residues. Written as DNA, the CDR3 is TGTGCCAGCAGTCCTGGGACTAGCCGTGAGACCCAGTACTTC. This encodes CASSPGTSRETQYF.

The J gene is TRBJ2-5, the V gene TRBV9; 11 positions match TRBD2. Germline-derived CDR1 and CDR2 are SGDLS and YYNGEE. The CDR3 is 17 amino acids. V trimming: 4 bases; J trimming: 5 bases; junction bases outside the gene matches: 13. The CDR3 sequence is CASSLRPRASGGETQYF. The CDR3 DNA sequence: TGTGCCAGCAGCCTACGGCCTCGGGCTAGCGGGGGGGAGACCCAGTACTTC.

The table lists this clone with a count of one. The chain links TRBV27 to TRBJ2-1; D is unresolved. In germline, CDR1 is MNHEY, CDR2 SMNVEV (reference sequence). The CDR3 contains 17 residues. Trimming removed 4 bases from V and 3 bases from J, with 19 bases in between. CDR3 nucleotides: TGTGCCAGCAGTTCCCTTCCTGACACACTCTACTACAATGAGCAGTTCTTC. Translation gives CASSSLPDTLYYNEQFF.

This chain uses TRBV11-3 with TRBJ1-1; the D gene is possibly TRBD1 (5 bases). Germline CDR1 reads SGHNT; CDR2 reads YENEEA. The CDR3 length is 14 residues. V lost 8 bases and J 1 base, leaving 14 bases between the germline ends. The CDR3 region is CASSRATGNTEAFF. CDR3 nucleotide sequence: TGTGCCAGCTCAAGGGCAACAGGGAACACTGAAGCTTTCTTT. Full variable domain (remainder filled in from reference TRBV11-3 and TRBJ1-1): EAGVVQSPRYKIIEKKQPVAFWCNPISGHNTLYWYLQNLGQGPELLIRYENEEAVDDSQLPKDRFSAERLKGVDSTLKIQPAELGDSAVYLCASSRATGNTEAFFGQGTRLTVV.

This clone was found a few times. The rearrangement joins TRBV13 to TRBJ2-6; D remains unclear. CDR3 length: 14 amino acids. CDR1 and CDR2 (germline): PRHDT, FYEKMQ (reference sequence). The V gene lost 4 bases and the J gene lost 2 bases, with 6 bases spanning the gap. For the CDR3, the DNA is TGTGCCAGCAGCTCGGGTCCTGGGGCCAACGTCCTGACTTTC. Its translation is CASSSGPGANVLTF.

The chain recombines TRBV7-9 with TRBJ2-2; D gene ambiguous. The CDR3 loop spans 16 amino acids. Germline assignment: CDR1 SEHNR and CDR2 FQNEAQ (reference sequence). Trimming left V 5 bases short and J 3 bases short, with 16 bases between. This CDR3 reads CASSTTDNEYTGELFF. The DNA of the CDR3 is TGTGCCAGCAGCACAACAGACAACGAGTACACCGGGGAGCTGTTTTTT.

This clone was observed many times. The chain employs TRBV13 and TRBJ2-7, with D possibly matching TRBD2 (5 bases). Germline V gene sequence: CDR1 PRHDT, CDR2 FYEKMQ (reference sequence). Trimming left V 6 bases short and J 2 bases short, with 11 bases between. The CDR3 contains 13 residues. This CDR3 is CASSEDGAYEQYF. The CDR3 DNA reads TGTGCCAGCAGTGAGGACGGGGCCTACGAGCAGTACTTC.

V is TRBV19 and J is TRBJ1-1; D may be TRBD1 (6 bases). Germline V gene data show CDR1 as LNHDA and CDR2 as SQIVND (reference sequence). This CDR3 region has 15 residues. Trimming removed 7 bases from V and 4 bases from J, with 19 bases in between. The CDR3 region is CASISGGSLGTEAFF. The CDR3 region has the DNA TGTGCCAGTATCAGCGGGGGCTCCCTGGGCACTGAAGCTTTCTTT.

The chain carries TRBV4-1 and TRBJ2-1, with 8 bases identical to TRBD1. Germline V gene sequence: CDR1 MGHRA, CDR2 YSYEKL. This CDR3 has 16 residues. The ends lost 0 bases at V and 0 bases at J; junction bases unmatched: 1. Here the CDR3 DNA reads TGCGCCAGCAGCCAAGAGGGGACAGGCTCCTACAATGAGCAGTTCTTC. Protein: CASSQEGTGSYNEQFF.

This clone came up a few times. The chain employs TRBV10-3 and TRBJ2-2; TRBD2 matches at 7 bases. The CDR3 length is 15 residues. From germline, CDR1 is ENHRY and CDR2 SYGVKD. V lost 4 bases to trimming and J lost 3 bases; unmatched junction nucleotides: 5. CDR3 nucleotide sequence: TGTGCCATCAGTGGGCGGGAGCTTGACACCGGGGAGCTGTTTTTT. Translating gives CAISGRELDTGELFF.

V is TRBV25-1 and J is TRBJ2-7; possibly TRBD1 for D (6 bases). Deletions cut 3 bases from V and 3 bases from J, with 12 bases between. CDR1 and CDR2 (germline): MGHDK, SYGVNS. This CDR3 region has 14 residues. The CDR3 reads CASSDSRDIYEQYF. In DNA form, the CDR3 reads TGTGCCAGCAGTGATTCAAGGGACATCTACGAGCAGTACTTC.

Only a few counts were recorded for this clone. The chain couples TRBV5-3 to TRBJ2-3; 8 nucleotides align to TRBD2. TRBV5-3 is an open reading frame, and its role is uncertain. J was trimmed by 6 bases and V by 6 bases; bases with no gene match: 6. The CDR3 runs 13 residues. CDR3 sequence (DNA): TGTGCCAGAACGGGACTAGGAGGGGATACGCAGTATTTT. It yields the protein CARTGLGGDTQYF.

The rearrangement uses TRBV7-9 and TRBJ2-7; D might be TRBD2 (6 bases). V gave up 5 bases and J gave up 4 bases, with 24 bases separating them. Per germline, CDR1 SEHNR and CDR2 FQNEAQ (reference sequence). This CDR3 is built from 17 residues. CDR3 nucleotide sequence: TGTGCCAGCAGCCCTGGGGCGGAGGGCGCCGGGGCTTACGAGCAGTACTTC. This translates into CASSPGAEGAGAYEQYF.

This clone was observed a handful of times. V usage is TRBV5-1 and J usage is TRBJ1-2, with 8 bases fitting TRBD1. This CDR3 has 14 amino acids. In germline, CDR1 is SGHRS, CDR2 YFSETQ. V lost 2 bases and J lost 6; bases outside the gene matches: 6. CDR3 coding DNA: TGCGCCAGCAGCTTTGCAGGGGGCGCGGATGGCTACACCTTC. Amino acid sequence: CASSFAGGADGYTF.

This chain links TRBV6-4 with TRBJ2-3, with 10 bases identical to TRBD2. The CDR3 is made up of 16 amino acids. Germline V gene sequence: CDR1 MRHNA, CDR2 SNTAGT. V shed 0 bases and J 2 bases; nucleotides not matched to a gene: 2. The CDR3 reads CASSDSSGGATDTQYF. The DNA of the CDR3 is TGTGCCAGCAGTGACTCGAGCGGGGGGGCCACAGATACGCAGTATTTT.

V and J are TRBV4-1 and TRBJ2-7; weak D call: TRBD1 (6 bases). Deletions cut 1 base from V and 4 bases from J, with 11 bases between. The CDR3 runs to 14 residues. Looked up from germline, CDR1 is MGHRA and CDR2 is YSYEKL. CDR3 in DNA: TGCGCCAGCAGCCAAGGGGGCAGGGGATACGAGCAGTACTTC. Protein product: CASSQGGRGYEQYF.

This CDR3 is CASSRLQGREQFF. As DNA, the CDR3 is TGTGCCAGCAGTCGCCTACAGGGTCGTGAGCAGTTCTTC. The chain links TRBV2 to TRBJ2-1, with D tentatively TRBD1 (6 bases). Trimming stripped 5 bases from V and 9 bases from J, with 14 bases between. This CDR3 is built from 13 residues. Germline CDR1 SNHLY, CDR2 FYNNEI.